The rows below give T cell receptor beta chains drawn from one sample of a study of cytomegalovirus exposure and HLA in healthy donors. This table comes from immunoSEQ multiplex PCR, and its TCRdb copy is limited to in-frame clones, with some not included. Of roughly 240,000 clones in the sample, 82% are singletons; the top ten hold 5.4%. What was sequenced was PBMCs. These receptors were obtained from a woman in her 40s in good health and CMV-seropositive. Both conserved end residues are part of each CDR3. A D gene is named only where the DNA matches it firmly. A clone size is listed for some rows: how often the clone was seen (once, few, many), or a class if it is expanded.

d_gene	abundance	j_gene	v_gene	CDR3aa	CDR3nt
-	-	TRBJ2-7	TRBV5-6	CASSFQGPSYEQYF	TGTGCCAGCAGCTTCCAGGGGCCGTCCTACGAGCAGTACTTC
-	-	TRBJ1-2	TRBV7-9	CASSLQGSGYGYTF	TGTGCCAGCAGCTTACAGGGGAGCGGCTATGGCTACACCTTC
-	-	TRBJ1-6	TRBV7-7	CASSSDRNSPLHF	TGTGCCAGCAGCTCAGACAGGAATTCACCCCTCCACTTT
-	-	TRBJ2-7	TRBV23-1	CASSKTHEQYF	TGCGCCAGCAGTAAGACTCACGAGCAGTACTTC
-	-	TRBJ1-5	TRBV30	CAWSPRGGNQPQHF	TGTGCCTGGAGTCCCAGGGGTGGCAATCAGCCCCAGCATTTT
TRBD1	-	TRBJ1-5	TRBV10-3	CAISGQGLADQPQHF	TGTGCCATCAGTGGACAGGGTTTGGCGGATCAGCCCCAGCATTTT
-	-	TRBJ1-1	TRBV7-2	CASSLRHQLNTEAFF	TGTGCCAGCAGCTTAAGACATCAGCTTAACACTGAAGCTTTCTTT
-	-	TRBJ1-3	TRBV7-2	CASSPRWGGPSGNTIYF	TGTGCCAGCAGCCCCCGATGGGGCGGCCCCTCTGGAAACACCATATATTTT
-	-	TRBJ1-4	TRBV7-9	CASTQGFNEKLFF	TGTGCCAGCACCCAGGGTTTTAATGAAAAACTGTTTTTT
TRBD1	few	TRBJ1-5	TRBV19	CASTDRGGWTGNQPQHF	TGTGCCAGTACGGACAGGGGAGGCTGGACTGGCAATCAGCCCCAGCATTTT
-	-	TRBJ1-1	TRBV27	CASSSWTGNTEAFF	TGTGCCAGCAGTTCGTGGACGGGAAACACTGAAGCTTTCTTT
TRBD2	-	TRBJ2-2	TRBV9	CASSVAPAGSTGELFF	TGTGCCAGCAGCGTAGCTCCAGCGGGGTCCACCGGGGAGCTGTTTTTT
-	-	TRBJ1-2	TRBV19	CASTQQGQANYGYTF	TGTGCCAGTACACAACAGGGCCAAGCTAACTATGGCTACACCTTC
TRBD1	-	TRBJ1-1	TRBV12-5	CASALGQGRDTEAFF	TGTGCTAGTGCCCTCGGACAGGGTCGGGACACTGAAGCTTTCTTT
TRBD1	few	TRBJ2-6	TRBV27	CASRPTRLRDRGSGANVLTF	TGTGCCAGCAGGCCCACGAGGCTCCGGGACAGGGGCTCTGGGGCCAACGTCCTGACTTTC
TRBD1	-	TRBJ1-6	TRBV7-3	CASSLPRQGVYSPLHF	TGTGCCAGCAGCTTACCTCGACAGGGTGTCTATTCACCCCTCCACTTT
TRBD1	-	TRBJ2-6	TRBV6-5	CASRGQGAGANVLTF	TGTGCCAGCAGGGGACAGGGAGCTGGGGCCAACGTCCTGACTTTC
-	-	TRBJ2-7	TRBV7-2	CASSGDMFPYEQYF	TGTGCCAGCAGCGGGGACATGTTCCCCTACGAGCAGTACTTC
TRBD2	-	TRBJ2-7	TRBV5-5	CASSLGPSGVSYEQYF	TGTGCCAGCAGCTTGGGGCCTAGCGGGGTTTCCTACGAGCAGTACTTC
TRBD1	-	TRBJ2-7	TRBV30	CAWMSTRLGTGDTAGYF	TGTGCCTGGATGAGCACCAGGCTCGGGACAGGGGACACCGCCGGGTACTTC
-	-	TRBJ2-4	TRBV28	CASSFIGTRNIQYF	TGTGCCAGCAGTTTTATAGGGACAAGAAACATTCAGTACTTC
-	once	TRBJ1-2	TRBV4-2	CASSPPGGDSYGYTF	TGTGCCAGCAGCCCCCCGGGAGGGGATAGCTATGGCTACACCTTC
-	-	TRBJ1-1	TRBV5-1	CASSPLQGNTEAFF	TGCGCCAGCAGCCCGTTACAGGGGAACACTGAAGCTTTCTTT
-	-	TRBJ2-7	TRBV9	CASSPEDRPSYEQYF	TGTGCCAGCAGCCCAGAGGACAGACCTTCCTACGAGCAGTACTTC
TRBD1	-	TRBJ2-3	TRBV6-1	CASSVGQVSTDTQYF	TGTGCCAGCAGTGTAGGACAGGTCAGCACAGATACGCAGTATTTT
-	few	TRBJ2-7	TRBV21-1	CASYPREQYF	TGTGCCAGCTACCCGCGCGAGCAGTACTTC
TRBD1	once	TRBJ1-1	TRBV5-6	CASSKGGLWGNTEAFF	TGTGCCAGCAGCAAAGGGGGCCTCTGGGGGAACACTGAAGCTTTCTTT
TRBD2	-	TRBJ2-6	TRBV2	CASRRGAGANVLTF	TGTGCCAGCAGGCGGGGGGCTGGGGCCAACGTCCTGACTTTC
-	-	TRBJ1-2	TRBV19	CASSIDREAYGYTF	TGTGCCAGTAGTATAGACAGGGAGGCCTATGGCTACACCTTC
TRBD1	-	TRBJ2-1	TRBV5-6	CASSLGETGRQFF	TGTGCCAGCAGCTTGGGAGAGACAGGGCGGCAGTTCTTC
TRBD1	-	TRBJ1-1	TRBV29-1	CSVGGQGVGEAFF	TGCAGCGTTGGGGGTCAGGGGGTTGGTGAAGCTTTCTTT
-	-	TRBJ1-1	TRBV14	CASSQDSQAFF	TGTGCCAGCAGCCAAGACTCCCAAGCTTTCTTT
-	-	TRBJ2-7	TRBV9	CASSGRDSPYEQYF	TGTGCCAGCAGCGGCCGGGACTCCCCCTACGAGCAGTACTTC
TRBD1	-	TRBJ1-1	TRBV7-8	CASSSSRTGRNTEAFF	TGTGCCAGCAGCTCTTCCCGGACAGGGAGGAACACTGAAGCTTTCTTT
-	-	TRBJ1-1	TRBV7-2	CASSLSGVKTEAFF	TGTGCCAGCAGCTTATCAGGGGTGAAAACTGAAGCTTTCTTT